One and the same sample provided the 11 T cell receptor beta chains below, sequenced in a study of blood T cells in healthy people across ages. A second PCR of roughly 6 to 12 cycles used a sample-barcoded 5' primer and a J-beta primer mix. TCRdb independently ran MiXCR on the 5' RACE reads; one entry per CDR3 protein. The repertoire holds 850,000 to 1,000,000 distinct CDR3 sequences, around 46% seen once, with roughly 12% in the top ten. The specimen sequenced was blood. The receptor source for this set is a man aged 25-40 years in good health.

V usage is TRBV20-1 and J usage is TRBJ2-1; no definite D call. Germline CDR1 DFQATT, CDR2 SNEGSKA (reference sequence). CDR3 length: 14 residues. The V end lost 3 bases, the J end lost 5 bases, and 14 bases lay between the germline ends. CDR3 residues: CSARFGPADNEQFF. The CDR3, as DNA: TGCAGTGCTAGGTTTGGGCCTGCCGACAATGAGCAGTTCTTC.

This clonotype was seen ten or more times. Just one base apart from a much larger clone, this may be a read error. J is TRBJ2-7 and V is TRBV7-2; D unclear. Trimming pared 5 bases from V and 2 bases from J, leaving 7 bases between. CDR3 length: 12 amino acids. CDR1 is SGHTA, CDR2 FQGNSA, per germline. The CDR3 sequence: CASSPSPYEQYF. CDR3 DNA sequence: TGTGCCAGCAGCCCGAGCCCCTACGAGCAGTACTTC.

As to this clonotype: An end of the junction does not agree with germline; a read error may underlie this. This CDR3 reads CSAGERGDWGQETQYF. The CDR3 DNA sequence: TGCAGTGCTGGAGAGAGAGGAGACTGGGGACAAGAGACCCAGTACTTC. The chain has TRBV20-1 and TRBJ2-4; unclear D gene. The J call may be incorrect, as the DNA end agrees better with TRBJ2-5. The CDR3 runs 16 residues. The V gene's germline CDR1 is DFQATT and CDR2 SNEGSKA (reference sequence).

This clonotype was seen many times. CDR3 DNA sequence: TGTGCCATCAGTCTGGGGGGAGGCACAGATACGCAGTATTTT. Translation gives CAISLGGGTDTQYF. The chain couples TRBV10-3 to TRBJ2-3; D may be TRBD2 (6 bases). The CDR3 is made up of 14 amino acids. The germline gives CDR1 ENHRY, CDR2 SYGVKD. The ends were cut back, 5 bases at V and 1 base at J, with 10 bases in the middle.

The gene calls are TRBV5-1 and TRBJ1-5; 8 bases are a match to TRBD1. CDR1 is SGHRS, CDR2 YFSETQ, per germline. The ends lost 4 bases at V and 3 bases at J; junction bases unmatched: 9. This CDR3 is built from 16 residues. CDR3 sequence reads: CASSPGGTGTNQPQHF. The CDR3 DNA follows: TGCGCCAGCAGCCCTGGAGGGACAGGCACCAATCAGCCCCAGCATTTT.

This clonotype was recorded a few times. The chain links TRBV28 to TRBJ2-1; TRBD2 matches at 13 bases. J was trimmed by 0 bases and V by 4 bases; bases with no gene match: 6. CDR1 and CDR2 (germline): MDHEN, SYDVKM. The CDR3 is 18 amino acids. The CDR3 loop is CASSSLTSGGRSYNEQFF. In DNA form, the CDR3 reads TGTGCCAGCAGTTCCCTGACTAGCGGGGGGCGCTCCTACAATGAGCAGTTCTTC.

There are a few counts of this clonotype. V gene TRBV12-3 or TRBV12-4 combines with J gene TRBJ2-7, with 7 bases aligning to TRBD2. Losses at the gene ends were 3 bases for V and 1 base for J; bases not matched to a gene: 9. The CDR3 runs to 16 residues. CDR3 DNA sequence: TGTGCCAGCAGTTTGGGCGGGGGTTTCCCTTCCTACGAGCAGTACTTC. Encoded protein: CASSLGGGFPSYEQYF.

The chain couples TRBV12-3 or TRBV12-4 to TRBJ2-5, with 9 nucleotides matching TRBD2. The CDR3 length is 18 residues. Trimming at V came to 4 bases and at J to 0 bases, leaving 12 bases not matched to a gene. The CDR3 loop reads CASSSRLAVGSNQETQYF. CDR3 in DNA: TGTGCCAGCAGTTCGCGACTAGCGGTGGGGAGTAACCAAGAGACCCAGTACTTC.

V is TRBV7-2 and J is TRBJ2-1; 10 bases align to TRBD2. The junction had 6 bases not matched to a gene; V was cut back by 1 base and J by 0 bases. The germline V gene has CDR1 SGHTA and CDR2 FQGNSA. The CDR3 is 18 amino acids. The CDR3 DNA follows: TGTGCCAGCAGCTTAGTACTAGCGGGGTCGAGCTCCTACAATGAGCAGTTCTTC. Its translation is CASSLVLAGSSSYNEQFF.

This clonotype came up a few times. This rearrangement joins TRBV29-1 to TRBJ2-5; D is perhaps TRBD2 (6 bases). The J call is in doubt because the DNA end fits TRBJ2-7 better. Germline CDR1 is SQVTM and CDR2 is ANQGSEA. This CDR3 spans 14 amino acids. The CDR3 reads CSIGRPGGLGEQYF. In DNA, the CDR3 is TGCAGCATCGGCCGTCCCGGGGGTCTCGGCGAGCAGTACTTC.

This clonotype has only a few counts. CDR3 residues: CASSLGAANYGYTF. The CDR3 nucleotides are TGTGCCAGCAGTCTAGGGGCTGCTAACTATGGCTACACCTTC. The genes are TRBV28 and TRBJ1-2, with a weak D call TRBD1 (5 bases). Per the germline V gene, CDR1 is MDHEN and CDR2 is SYDVKM. Deletions cut 5 bases from V and 0 bases from J, with 10 bases between. CDR3 length: 14 residues.